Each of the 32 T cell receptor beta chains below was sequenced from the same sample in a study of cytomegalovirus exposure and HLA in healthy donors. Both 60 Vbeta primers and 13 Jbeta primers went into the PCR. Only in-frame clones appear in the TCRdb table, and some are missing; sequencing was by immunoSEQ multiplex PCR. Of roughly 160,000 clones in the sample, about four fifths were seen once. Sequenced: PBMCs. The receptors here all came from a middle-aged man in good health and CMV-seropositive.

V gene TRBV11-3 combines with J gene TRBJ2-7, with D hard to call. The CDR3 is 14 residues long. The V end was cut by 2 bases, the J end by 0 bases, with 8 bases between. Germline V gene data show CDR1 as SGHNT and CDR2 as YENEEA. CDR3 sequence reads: CASSLSHSSYEQYF. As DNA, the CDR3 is TGTGCCAGCAGCTTAAGTCACAGCTCCTACGAGCAGTACTTC.

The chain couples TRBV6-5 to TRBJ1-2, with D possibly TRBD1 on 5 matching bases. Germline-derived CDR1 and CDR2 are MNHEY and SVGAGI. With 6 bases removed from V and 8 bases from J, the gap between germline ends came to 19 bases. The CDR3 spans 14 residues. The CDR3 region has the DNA TGTGCCAGCAGCCGGCCCCACATAGGGGAAGGCTACACCTTC. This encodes CASSRPHIGEGYTF.

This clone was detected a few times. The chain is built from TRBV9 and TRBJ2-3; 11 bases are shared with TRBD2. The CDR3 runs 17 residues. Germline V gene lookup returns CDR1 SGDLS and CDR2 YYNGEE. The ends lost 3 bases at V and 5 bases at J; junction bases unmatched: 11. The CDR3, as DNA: TGTGCCAGCAGCGACCGGGCTAGCGGGGGGCTCGGAGATACGCAGTATTTT. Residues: CASSDRASGGLGDTQYF.

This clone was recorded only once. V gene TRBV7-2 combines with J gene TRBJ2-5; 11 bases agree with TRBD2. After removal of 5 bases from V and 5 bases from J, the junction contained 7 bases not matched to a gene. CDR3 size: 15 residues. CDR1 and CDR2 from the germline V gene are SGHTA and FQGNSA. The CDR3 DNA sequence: TGTGCCAGCAGCACCCAACTAGCGGGGGAGGAGACCCAGTACTTC. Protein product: CASSTQLAGEETQYF.

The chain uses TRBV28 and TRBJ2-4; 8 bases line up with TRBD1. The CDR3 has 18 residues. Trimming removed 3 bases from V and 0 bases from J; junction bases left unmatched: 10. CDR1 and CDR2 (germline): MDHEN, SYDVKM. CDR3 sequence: CASSFRGQRRLAKNIQYF. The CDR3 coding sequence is TGTGCCAGCAGTTTCAGGGGGCAGCGACGATTAGCCAAAAACATTCAGTACTTC.

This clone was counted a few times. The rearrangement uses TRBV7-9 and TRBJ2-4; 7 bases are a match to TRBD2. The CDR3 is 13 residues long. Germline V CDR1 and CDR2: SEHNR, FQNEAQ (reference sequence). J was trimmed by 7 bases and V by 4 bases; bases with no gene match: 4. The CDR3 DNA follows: TGTGCCAGCAGCTCTCCCGGGGGGAACATTCAGTACTTC. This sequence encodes CASSSPGGNIQYF. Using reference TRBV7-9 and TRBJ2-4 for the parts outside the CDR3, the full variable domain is DTGVSQNPRHKITKRGQNVTFRCDPISEHNRLYWYRQTLGQGPEFLTYFQNEAQLEKSRLLSDRFSAERPKGSFSTLEIQRTEQGDSAMYLCASSSPGGNIQYFGAGTRLSVL.

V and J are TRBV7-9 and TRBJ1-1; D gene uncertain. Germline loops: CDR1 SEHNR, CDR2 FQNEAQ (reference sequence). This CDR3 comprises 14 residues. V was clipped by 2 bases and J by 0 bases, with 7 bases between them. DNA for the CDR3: TGTGCCAGCAGCTTAACGGGAATGAACACTGAAGCTTTCTTT. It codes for CASSLTGMNTEAFF.

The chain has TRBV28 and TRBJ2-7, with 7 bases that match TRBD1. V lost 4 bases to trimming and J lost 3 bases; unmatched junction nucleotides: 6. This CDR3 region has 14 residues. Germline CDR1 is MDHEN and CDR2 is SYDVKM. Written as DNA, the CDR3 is TGTGCCAGCAGTTCCGACAGGGTGGGCTACGAGCAGTACTTC. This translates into CASSSDRVGYEQYF.

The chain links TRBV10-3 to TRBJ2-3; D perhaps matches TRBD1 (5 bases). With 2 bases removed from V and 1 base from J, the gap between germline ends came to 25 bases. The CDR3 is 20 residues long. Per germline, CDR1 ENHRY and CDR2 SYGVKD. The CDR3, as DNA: TGTGCCATCAGTGAGCCTGCGGTCCGACAGAGGCAAGGAGGCACAGATACGCAGTATTTT. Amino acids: CAISEPAVRQRQGGTDTQYF.

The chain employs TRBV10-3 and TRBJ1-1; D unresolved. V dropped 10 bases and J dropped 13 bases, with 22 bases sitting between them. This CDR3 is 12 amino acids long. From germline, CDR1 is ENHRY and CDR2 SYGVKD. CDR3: CATWTSGSKVFF. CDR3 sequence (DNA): TGTGCCACCTGGACGTCGGGGTCGAAGGTTTTCTTT.

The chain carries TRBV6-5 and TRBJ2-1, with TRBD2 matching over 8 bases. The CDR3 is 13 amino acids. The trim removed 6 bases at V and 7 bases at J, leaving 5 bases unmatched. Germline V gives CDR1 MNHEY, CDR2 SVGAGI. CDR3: CASRNGGANEQFF. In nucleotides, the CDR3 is TGTGCCAGCAGGAACGGGGGGGCGAATGAGCAGTTCTTC.

CDR3 in amino acids: CASSSQGAGLNTEAFF. In DNA, the CDR3 is TGCGCCAGCAGCTCTCAAGGGGCCGGTTTGAACACTGAAGCTTTCTTT. This chain uses TRBV5-1 with TRBJ1-1; D possibly corresponds to TRBD1 (5 bases). The germline V gene encodes CDR1 SGHRS and CDR2 YFSETQ. CDR3 size: 16 residues. V lost 3 bases to trimming and J lost 0 bases, with 15 bases between them. The full variable domain, rest sourced from reference TRBV5-1 and TRBJ1-1, is KAGVTQTPRYLIKTRGQQVTLSCSPISGHRSVSWYQQTPGQGLQFLFEYFSETQRNKGNFPGRFSGRQFSNSRSEMNVSTLELGDSALYLCASSSQGAGLNTEAFFGQGTRLTVV.

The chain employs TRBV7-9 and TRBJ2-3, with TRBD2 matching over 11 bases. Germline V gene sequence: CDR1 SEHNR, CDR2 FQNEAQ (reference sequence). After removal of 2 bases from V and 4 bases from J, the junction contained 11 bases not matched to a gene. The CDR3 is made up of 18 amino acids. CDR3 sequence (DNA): TGTGCCAGCAGCTTATTGAAACATAGCGGGGGGGACCCAGATACGCAGTATTTT. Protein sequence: CASSLLKHSGGDPDTQYF.

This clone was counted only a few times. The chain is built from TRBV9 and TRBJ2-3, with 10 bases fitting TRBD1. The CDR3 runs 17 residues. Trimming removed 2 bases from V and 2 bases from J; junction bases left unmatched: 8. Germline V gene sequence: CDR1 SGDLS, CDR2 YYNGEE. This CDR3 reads CASSVLPGTGATDTQYF. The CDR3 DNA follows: TGTGCCAGCAGCGTCCTCCCCGGGACAGGGGCCACAGATACGCAGTATTTT. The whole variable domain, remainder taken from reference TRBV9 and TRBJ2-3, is DSGVTQTPKHLITATGQRVTLRCSPRSGDLSVYWYQQSLDQGLQFLIQYYNGEERAKGNILERFSAQQFPDLHSELNLSSLELGDSALYFCASSVLPGTGATDTQYFGPGTRLTVL.

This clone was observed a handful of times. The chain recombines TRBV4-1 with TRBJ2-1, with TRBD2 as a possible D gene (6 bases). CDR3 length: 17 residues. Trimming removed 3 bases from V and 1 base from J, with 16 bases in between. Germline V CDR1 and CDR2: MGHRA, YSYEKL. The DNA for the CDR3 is TGCGCCAGCAGCCAGGCCGGGCGGCTAGCGTCCTACAATGAGCAGTTCTTC. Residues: CASSQAGRLASYNEQFF.

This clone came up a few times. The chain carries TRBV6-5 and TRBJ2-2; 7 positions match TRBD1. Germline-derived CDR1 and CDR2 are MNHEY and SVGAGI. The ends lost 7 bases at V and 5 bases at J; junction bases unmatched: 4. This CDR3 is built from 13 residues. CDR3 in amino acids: CASNHRGTGELFF. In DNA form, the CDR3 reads TGTGCCAGCAACCACAGGGGAACCGGGGAGCTGTTTTTT.

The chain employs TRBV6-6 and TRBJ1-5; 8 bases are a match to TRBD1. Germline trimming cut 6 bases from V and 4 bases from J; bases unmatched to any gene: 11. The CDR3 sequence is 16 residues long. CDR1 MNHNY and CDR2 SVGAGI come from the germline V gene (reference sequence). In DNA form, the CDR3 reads TGTGCCAGCAGCTCTATTGGGACAGGAGAAAATCAGCCCCAGCATTTT. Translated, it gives CASSSIGTGENQPQHF.

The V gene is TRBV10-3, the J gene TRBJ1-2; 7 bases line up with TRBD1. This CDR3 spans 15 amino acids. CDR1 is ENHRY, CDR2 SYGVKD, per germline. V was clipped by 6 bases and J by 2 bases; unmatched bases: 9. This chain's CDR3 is CAISTSDRANYGYTF. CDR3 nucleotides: TGTGCCATCAGCACATCCGACAGGGCAAACTATGGCTACACCTTC.

DNA of the CDR3: TGTGCTAGTGGTTTGAGGCTAGCAGGAGCGCTGGGAGAGACCCAGTACTTC. Encoded protein: CASGLRLAGALGETQYF. This rearrangement joins TRBV12-5 to TRBJ2-5; possibly TRBD2 for D (5 bases). The CDR3 is made up of 17 amino acids. Per the germline V gene, CDR1 is LGHNT and CDR2 is FRNRAP. The V and J ends lost 2 bases and 4 bases respectively, with 20 bases between them.

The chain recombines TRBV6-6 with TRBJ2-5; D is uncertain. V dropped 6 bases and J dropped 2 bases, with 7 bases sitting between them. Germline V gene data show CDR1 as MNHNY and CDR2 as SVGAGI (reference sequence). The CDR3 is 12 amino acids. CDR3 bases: TGTGCCAGCAGGCTACTTCAAGAGACCCAGTACTTC. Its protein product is CASRLLQETQYF.

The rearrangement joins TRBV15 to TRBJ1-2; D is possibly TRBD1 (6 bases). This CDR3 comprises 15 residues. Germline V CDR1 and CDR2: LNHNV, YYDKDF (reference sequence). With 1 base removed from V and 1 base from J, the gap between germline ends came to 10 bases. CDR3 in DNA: TGTGCCACCAGCAGAGGAACAGGGTTTAACTATGGCTACACCTTC. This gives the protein CATSRGTGFNYGYTF. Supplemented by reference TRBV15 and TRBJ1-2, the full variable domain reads DAMVIQNPRYQVTQFGKPVTLSCSQTLNHNVMYWYQQKSSQAPKLLFHYYDKDFNNEADTPDNFQSRRPNTSFCFLDIRSPGLGDTAMYLCATSRGTGFNYGYTFGSGTRLTVV.

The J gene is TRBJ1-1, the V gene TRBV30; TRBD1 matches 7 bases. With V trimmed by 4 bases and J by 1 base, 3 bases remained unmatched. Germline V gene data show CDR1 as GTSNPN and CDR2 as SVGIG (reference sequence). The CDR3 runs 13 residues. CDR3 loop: CAWNPGGNTEAFF. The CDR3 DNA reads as TGTGCCTGGAATCCAGGGGGGAACACTGAAGCTTTCTTT.

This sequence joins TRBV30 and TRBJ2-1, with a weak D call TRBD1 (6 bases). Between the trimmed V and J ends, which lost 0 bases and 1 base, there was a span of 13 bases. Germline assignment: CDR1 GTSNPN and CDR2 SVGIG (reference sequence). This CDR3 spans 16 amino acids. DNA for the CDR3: TGTGCCTGGAGTGTAGGGGCAGGGGTTTCCTACAATGAGCAGTTCTTC. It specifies CAWSVGAGVSYNEQFF.

CDR3 protein: CASTETGTGATGYTF. The CDR3 DNA follows: TGTGCCAGTACTGAGACCGGGACAGGGGCCACGGGCTACACCTTC. The chain combines TRBV19 with TRBJ1-2; the match to TRBD1 covers 10 bases. The trim removed 7 bases at V and 8 bases at J, leaving 13 bases unmatched. This CDR3 has 15 residues. Germline V gene lookup returns CDR1 LNHDA and CDR2 SQIVND (reference sequence). Looking up the rest from reference TRBV19 and TRBJ1-2 gives the full variable domain: DGGITQSPKYLFRKEGQNVTLSCEQNLNHDAMYWYRQDPGQGLRLIYYSQIVNDFQKGDIAEGYSVSREKKESFPLTVTSAQKNPTAFYLCASTETGTGATGYTFGSGTRLTVV.

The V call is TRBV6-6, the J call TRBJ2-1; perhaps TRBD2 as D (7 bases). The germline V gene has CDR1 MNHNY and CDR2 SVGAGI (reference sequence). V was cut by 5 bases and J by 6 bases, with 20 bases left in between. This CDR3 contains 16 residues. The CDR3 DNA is TGTGCCAGCAGTGGGGGGGCGGCGGGAGATTTCAATGAGCAGTTCTTC. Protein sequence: CASSGGAAGDFNEQFF.

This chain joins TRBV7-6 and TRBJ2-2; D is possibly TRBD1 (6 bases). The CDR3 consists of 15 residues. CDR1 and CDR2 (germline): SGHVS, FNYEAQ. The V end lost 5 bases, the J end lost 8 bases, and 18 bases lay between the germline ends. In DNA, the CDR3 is TGTGCCAGCAGCCTAGAAACAGGGAGCCCTGGGGAGCTGTTTTTT. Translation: CASSLETGSPGELFF.

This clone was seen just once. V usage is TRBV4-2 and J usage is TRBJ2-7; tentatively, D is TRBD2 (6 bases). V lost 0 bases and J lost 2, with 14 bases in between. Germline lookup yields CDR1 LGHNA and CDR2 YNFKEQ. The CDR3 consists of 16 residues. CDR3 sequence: CASSQDWPGVTYEQYF. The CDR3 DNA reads TGTGCCAGCAGCCAAGATTGGCCGGGGGTCACCTACGAGCAGTACTTC.

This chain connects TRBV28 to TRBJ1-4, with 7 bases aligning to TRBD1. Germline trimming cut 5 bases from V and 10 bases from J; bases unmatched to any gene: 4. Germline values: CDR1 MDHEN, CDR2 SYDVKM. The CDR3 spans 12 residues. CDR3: CASSDRAGKLFF. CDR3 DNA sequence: TGTGCCAGCAGTGACAGGGCGGGAAAACTGTTTTTT.

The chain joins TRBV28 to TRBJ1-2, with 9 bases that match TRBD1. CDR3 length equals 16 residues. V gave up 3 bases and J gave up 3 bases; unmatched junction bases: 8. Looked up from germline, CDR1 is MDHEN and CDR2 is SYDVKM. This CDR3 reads CASSLRTGAPYYGYTF. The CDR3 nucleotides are TGTGCCAGCAGTTTGAGGACAGGGGCACCATACTATGGCTACACCTTC.

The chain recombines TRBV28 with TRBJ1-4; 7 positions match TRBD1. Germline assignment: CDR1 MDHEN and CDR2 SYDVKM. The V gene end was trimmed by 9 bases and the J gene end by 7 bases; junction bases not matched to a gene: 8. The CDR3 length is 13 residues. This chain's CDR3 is CASQQGMGEKLFF. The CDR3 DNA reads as TGTGCCAGTCAACAGGGGATGGGTGAAAAACTGTTTTTT. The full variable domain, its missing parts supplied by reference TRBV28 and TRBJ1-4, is DVKVTQSSRYLVKRTGEKVFLECVQDMDHENMFWYRQDPGLGLRLIYFSYDVKMKEKGDIPEGYSVSREKKERFSLILESASTNQTSMYLCASQQGMGEKLFFGSGTQLSVL.

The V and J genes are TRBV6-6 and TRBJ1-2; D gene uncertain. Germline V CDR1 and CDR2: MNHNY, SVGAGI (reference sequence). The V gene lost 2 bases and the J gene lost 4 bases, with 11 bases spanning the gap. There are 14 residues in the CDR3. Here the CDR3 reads CASSYQPRGYGYTF. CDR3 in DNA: TGTGCCAGCAGTTACCAACCCCGGGGCTATGGCTACACCTTC.

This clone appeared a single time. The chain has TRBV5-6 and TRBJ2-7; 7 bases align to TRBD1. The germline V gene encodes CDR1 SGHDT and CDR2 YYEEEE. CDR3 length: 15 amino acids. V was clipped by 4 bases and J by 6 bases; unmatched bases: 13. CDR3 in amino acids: CASSRLDRDSPEQYF. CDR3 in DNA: TGTGCCAGCAGCCGCCTTGACAGGGATTCCCCCGAGCAGTACTTC.